The source of this T cell receptor (beta chain) is a study of blood T cell repertoires in COVID-19. Measured with immunoSEQ multiplex PCR; TCRdb has only the in-frame clones, and not every one. The sample lists about 460,000 clones; more than 85% were seen once. V was cut by 0 bases and J by 0 bases, with 5 bases left in between. Per germline, CDR1 GTSNPN and CDR2 SVGIG (reference sequence). This CDR3 has 13 amino acids. This clone occurred once. The sequence came from a woman aged 55-75 years who had recovered from COVID-19. Sequencing was done on a sample of PBMCs or T cells enriched from blood (not recorded which). The chain carries TRBV30 and TRBJ1-2, with D unclear. Here the CDR3 DNA reads TGTGCCTGGAGTGTAACGGCTAACTATGGCTACACCTTC. Translation gives CAWSVTANYGYTF.